This T cell receptor (beta chain) was captured in a study of yellow fever vaccine responses in identical twins (dated 2018 in TCRdb). For the study in its entirety: The study precisely tracked vaccine-responding T cell clones in identical twins.

The V end loses 1 base and the J end loses 2 bases, and a stretch of 9 bases separates them. For CDR1 and CDR2, the germline V gene lists SQVTM and ANQGSEA. The CDR3, from cysteine to phenylalanine, totals 13 residues. The CDR3 DNA has 39 bases and is translated from base 1. The full study reports these points: The authors reported that the T cell response to vaccination in identical twins appeared partly convergent and partly personalized.

Libraries were prepared through RT-PCR. TCRdb shows the sequencer as Illumina HiSeq 2500. In-frame beta chains were kept once TCRdb had trimmed the public reads at Q25 with fastp and called clones with MiXCR. For every CDR3 protein sequence, its rows merge into one entry that carries the most common genes and DNA. Counted in this sample were over 8,500 distinct CDR3 sequences; over 75% of them appeared once. Roughly 7% of the sample comes from the top ten. About this clonotype itself: The specificity of this receptor is unknown. No base quality information exists; no much larger clone differs at one position.

The chain is assembled from TRBV29-1 and TRBJ2-7; the D gene is possibly TRBD1 or TRBD2, with 6 bases matching each. The specimen comprised T cells from blood (PBMCs), unsorted or a sorted subset (not recorded which), sampled before or after yellow fever vaccination (not recorded which). This TCR came from a woman between 18 and 29 years old who received the yellow fever vaccine. Donor details come from another sample of the same person, matched by shared clones. This receptor has the CDR3 CSVEGGDTYEQYF. In nucleotide form, the sequence is TGCAGCGTTGAAGGGGGGGACACCTACGAGCAGTACTTC.